This note documents a single TCR beta chain sequence. Germline V CDR1 and CDR2: LGHNA, YNFKEQ. The V end lost 3 bases, the J end lost 8 bases, and 14 bases lay between the germline ends. The CDR3 loop spans 14 amino acids. With a J-beta primer mix and a sample-barcoded 5' primer, a second PCR ran about 7 to 12 cycles. Each single sample gave us at least 2.5 million CDR3-containing paired-end reads. TCRdb itself ran the 5' RACE reads through MiXCR, one entry per CDR3 protein. Seen here are about 800,000 distinct CDR3 sequences, 20% to 30% observed once, and the top ten hold under 4.5%. Each sample yielded at least 5 micrograms of PBMC total RNA. This sample is part of a study of blood T cells in healthy people across ages. In addition, the sample was reused for a study of T cells of mothers and their children. That source reports: Five or six children, together with their three healthy Caucasian mothers, made up the donors.

The chain carries TRBV4-2 and TRBJ2-1; the D gene is possibly TRBD2 (6 bases). The sequenced sample consisted of blood. This clonotype was obtained from a boy under 18 in good health. In DNA, the CDR3 is TGTGCCAGCAGCCACACCGGGACTTCATATGAGCAGTTCTTC. This gives the protein CASSHTGTSYEQFF.